These T cell receptor beta chains were read from a single sample in a study of neurological immune-mediated disorders. In TCRdb, the 5' RACE reads were re-called with MiXCR into one record per CDR3 protein. The sample carries under 50,000 distinct CDR3 sequences, 13% recorded once. The specimen was PBMCs. These receptors all stem from a male donor with HTLV-1-associated myelopathy (HAM/TSP). The CDR3 runs from the conserved cysteine through the conserved F or W. D genes are given only for firm matches. Clone size is not always given. Where it is, it says once, few, many or a class for expanded clones.

D gene	V gene	J gene	clone size	CDR3 length	CDR3 protein	CDR3 DNA
TRBD1	TRBV5-5	TRBJ2-1	many	15	CASSKGQGLVNEQFF	TGTGCCAGCAGCAAGGGACAGGGTTTAGTCAATGAGCAGTTCTTC
NA	TRBV5-1	TRBJ2-5	NA	16	CASSLNPVGAQETKYF	TGCGCCAGCAGCTTGAATCCAGTGGGGGCACAAGAGACCAAGTACTTC
TRBD1	TRBV7-9	TRBJ2-1	many	17	CASSPRTGGLSYNEQFF	TGTGCCAGCAGCCCGAGGACAGGGGGTTTATCCTACAATGAGCAGTTCTTC
NA	TRBV28	TRBJ1-2	many	14	CASSLRPQIYGYTF	TGTGCCAGCAGCCTAAGGCCGCAGATCTATGGCTACACCTTC
NA	TRBV28	TRBJ1-5	many	13	CASSPFPAQPQHF	TGTGCCAGCAGTCCCTTTCCCGCGCAGCCCCAGCATTTT
TRBD2	TRBV5-1	TRBJ2-7	NA	13	CASGVSGSYEQYF	TGCGCCAGCGGCGTTAGCGGGTCCTACGAGCAGTACTTC
TRBD1	TRBV4-3	TRBJ1-4	many	14	CASSQGGTDEKLFF	TGCGCCAGCAGCCAAGGAGGGACAGATGAAAAACTGTTTTTT
TRBD2	TRBV18	TRBJ2-1	many	16	CASSPPGLAGHNEQFF	TGTGCCAGCTCACCACCGGGACTAGCGGGGCACAATGAGCAGTTCTTC
NA	TRBV20-1	TRBJ2-7	many	14	CSASRPGSPYEQYF	TGCAGTGCTAGCAGACCAGGGTCTCCCTACGAGCAGTACTTC
NA	TRBV6-2/TRBV6-3	TRBJ2-7	many	14	CASSYSGQGYEQYF	TGTGCCAGCAGTTACTCGGGACAAGGGTACGAGCAGTACTTC
TRBD2	TRBV5-1	TRBJ2-3	many	16	CASSPQLAGNTDTQYF	TGCGCCAGCAGCCCCCAACTAGCGGGGAACACAGATACGCAGTATTTT
TRBD2	TRBV5-1	TRBJ2-7	many	15	CASSASGTKSYEQYF	TGCGCCAGCAGCGCATCCGGGACTAAATCCTACGAGCAGTACTTC
NA	TRBV25-1	TRBJ1-4	once	15	CASSQREAANVKLFF	TGTGCCAGCAGTCAAAGGGAGGCGGCTAATGTAAAACTGTTTTTT
TRBD2	TRBV12-3/TRBV12-4	TRBJ2-5	many	13	CASSRLAKETQYF	TGTGCCAGCAGCCGACTAGCGAAAGAGACCCAGTACTTC
NA	TRBV6-5	TRBJ2-2	many	14	CASKGRLNTGELFF	TGTGCCAGCAAGGGACGATTGAACACCGGGGAGCTGTTTTTT
NA	TRBV11-2	TRBJ2-3	many	16	CASSMSRGRYTDTQYF	TGTGCCAGCAGCATGTCAAGGGGAAGGTACACAGATACGCAGTATTTT
TRBD2	TRBV7-9	TRBJ2-2	many	18	CASSSRTSGGRRTGELFF	TGTGCCAGCAGCTCCCGGACTAGCGGGGGCCGGAGGACCGGGGAGCTGTTTTTT
NA	TRBV20-1	TRBJ2-2	NA	13	CSQLGPGTGELFF	TGCAGTCAACTCGGGCCAGGGACCGGGGAGCTGTTTTTT
NA	TRBV5-1	TRBJ1-1	NA	14	CASSLGDLNTEAFF	TGCGCCAGCAGCTTGGGAGATCTGAACACTGAAGCTTTCTTT
NA	TRBV7-8	TRBJ1-4	many	16	CASSSGQVSLVEKLFF	TGTGCCAGCAGCTCGGGGCAGGTCTCTTTAGTTGAAAAACTGTTTTTT
NA	TRBV5-6	TRBJ2-1	NA	14	CASSTPPEWYEQFF	TGTGCCAGCAGTACTCCCCCAGAGTGGTATGAGCAGTTCTTC
NA	TRBV7-2	TRBJ2-7	many	13	CASSLVHLYEQYF	TGTGCCAGCAGCTTAGTTCACCTCTACGAGCAGTACTTC
TRBD2	TRBV9	TRBJ2-1	many	16	CASSVGAGGVFGEQFF	TGTGCCAGCAGCGTAGGTGCGGGGGGTGTGTTCGGTGAGCAGTTCTTC
TRBD1	TRBV5-1	TRBJ2-2	many	16	CASSLVPGGPTGELFF	TGCGCCAGCAGCTTGGTTCCAGGGGGTCCCACCGGGGAGCTGTTTTTT
NA	TRBV20-1	TRBJ1-5	many	10	CSASNQPQHF	TGCAGTGCGAGTAATCAGCCCCAGCATTTT
TRBD1	TRBV4-3	TRBJ1-3	NA	16	CASIHPTGGTGNTIYF	TGCGCCAGTATCCACCCGACAGGGGGCACGGGAAACACCATATATTTT
NA	TRBV12-3/TRBV12-4	TRBJ2-2	many	13	CASTPWGAGELFF	TGTGCCAGCACCCCCTGGGGTGCTGGGGAGCTGTTTTTT
TRBD1	TRBV7-6	TRBJ1-4	many	19	CASRSPGTALFEPNEKLFF	TGTGCCAGCAGATCACCCGGGACAGCCTTGTTTGAGCCTAATGAAAAACTGTTTTTT
NA	TRBV6-5	TRBJ2-2	many	16	CASSYREQDYTGELFF	TGTGCCAGCAGTTACCGGGAACAGGACTACACCGGGGAGCTGTTTTTT
TRBD1	TRBV5-5	TRBJ2-7	few	15	CASSLTGGRIYEQYF	TGTGCCAGCAGCCTGACAGGGGGTAGGATCTACGAGCAGTACTTC
TRBD1	TRBV19	TRBJ2-7	NA	16	CASSISVRTGTYEQYF	TGTGCCAGTAGTATTAGTGTCCGGACAGGGACCTACGAGCAGTACTTC
NA	TRBV30	TRBJ1-5	NA	14	CAWSVQTVYQPQHF	TGTGCCTGGAGTGTACAGACCGTCTATCAGCCCCAGCATTTT
TRBD2	TRBV11-3	TRBJ2-3	NA	16	CASSLVAGAGTDTQYF	TGTGCCAGCAGCTTAGTAGCGGGGGCGGGCACAGATACGCAGTATTTT
NA	TRBV20-1	TRBJ1-2	many	13	CSAPEGPKYGYTF	TGCAGTGCACCCGAAGGGCCCAAATATGGCTACACCTTC
TRBD1	TRBV6-4	TRBJ1-1	once	14	CASSSATGITEAFF	TGTGCCAGCAGTTCAGCGACAGGGATCACTGAAGCTTTCTTT
NA	TRBV5-1	TRBJ1-4	NA	14	CASSPGQNNEKLFF	TGCGCCAGCAGCCCCGGACAGAATAATGAAAAACTGTTTTTT
NA	TRBV12-3/TRBV12-4	TRBJ2-3	many	14	CASSPGLDTDTQYF	TGTGCCAGCAGTCCGGGGCTAGACACAGATACGCAGTATTTT
NA	TRBV13	TRBJ1-6	many	13	CASSLVGGSPLHF	TGTGCCAGCAGCTTAGTGGGGGGTTCACCCCTCCACTTT
TRBD2	TRBV6-5	TRBJ2-1	many	17	CASSYYGRGGRENEQFF	TGTGCCAGCAGTTACTACGGGCGGGGGGGCCGAGAGAATGAGCAGTTCTTC
NA	TRBV20-1	TRBJ2-7	many	14	CSARDSRNPYEQYF	TGCAGTGCTAGAGATTCCAGGAACCCCTACGAGCAGTACTTC
TRBD2	TRBV12-3/TRBV12-4	TRBJ2-3	NA	14	CASSFPGGAVAQYF	TGTGCCAGCAGTTTCCCCGGGGGGGCCGTGGCGCAGTATTTT
NA	TRBV20-1	TRBJ2-7	few	12	CSASQPPYEQYF	TGCAGTGCTAGCCAGCCCCCCTACGAGCAGTACTTC
TRBD1	TRBV11-2	TRBJ2-7	many	13	CASSFLTGGEQYF	TGTGCCAGCAGCTTCCTAACAGGGGGAGAGCAGTACTTC
NA	TRBV4-3	TRBJ1-3	many	15	CASSRSEGSGNTIYF	TGCGCCAGCAGCCGTAGCGAAGGTTCCGGCAACACCATATATTTT
NA	TRBV20-1	TRBJ2-7	many	13	CSARGRAPSEQYF	TGCAGTGCTAGAGGACGGGCCCCCTCCGAGCAGTACTTC
NA	TRBV7-2	TRBJ2-4	many	19	CASSLPTQQTGLAKNIQYF	TGTGCCAGCAGCTTGCCGACACAACAGACAGGATTAGCCAAAAACATTCAGTACTTC
NA	TRBV20-1	TRBJ1-5	NA	14	CSARVTYSNQPQHF	TGCAGTGCTAGAGTGACTTATAGCAATCAGCCCCAGCATTTT
NA	TRBV10-3	TRBJ1-1	many	13	CAISEGEGTEAFF	TGTGCCATCTCGGAGGGTGAGGGCACTGAAGCTTTCTTT
NA	TRBV20-1	TRBJ2-1	many	15	CSARDFRQGYNEQFF	TGCAGTGCTAGAGATTTTAGGCAGGGATACAATGAGCAGTTCTTC
TRBD1	TRBV20-1	TRBJ2-5	many	15	CSARDTDRGLETQYF	TGCAGTGCTAGAGATACGGACAGGGGGCTCGAGACCCAGTACTTC
TRBD1	TRBV5-1	TRBJ2-5	many	13	CASSGTVQETQYF	TGCGCCAGCAGCGGGACAGTCCAAGAGACCCAGTACTTC
NA	TRBV18	TRBJ1-3	many	14	CASSPDGSGNTIYF	TGTGCCAGCTCACCCGACGGATCTGGAAACACCATATATTTT
TRBD1	TRBV13	TRBJ2-2	many	15	CASSHRTGATGELFF	TGTGCCAGCAGTCATAGGACAGGGGCGACCGGGGAGCTGTTTTTT
NA	TRBV5-1	TRBJ1-1	many	13	CASSLWTDTEAFF	TGCGCCAGCAGCTTGTGGACAGACACTGAAGCTTTCTTT
NA	TRBV20-1	TRBJ1-4	NA	13	CSARGKTGEKLFF	TGCAGTGCTAGAGGCAAAACGGGGGAAAAACTATTTTTT
NA	TRBV7-2	TRBJ2-3	many	14	CASSSTTTARTQYF	TGTGCCAGCAGCTCGACTACCACCGCACGTACGCAGTATTTT
NA	TRBV7-3	TRBJ1-2	NA	14	CASSYWASPSGYTF	TGTGCAAGCAGCTACTGGGCCTCCCCATCTGGCTACACCTTC
NA	TRBV5-1	TRBJ1-1	many	15	CASSLTPGTNTEAFF	TGCGCCAGCAGCTTGACCCCGGGGACGAACACTGAAGCTTTCTTT